The rows below give T cell receptor beta chains drawn from one sample of a study of T cells in Graves' hyperthyroidism and ophthalmopathy. TCRdb called the multiplex PCR reads again in MiXCR, with one record for every CDR3 protein. The top ten clones hold less than 20% of a sample with roughly 720,000 distinct CDR3 sequences, 17% of them seen once. Material for sequencing was blood. The receptors here all came from a man aged 50-59 years with Graves' hyperthyroidism. CDR3s include the opening cysteine and the closing phenylalanine or tryptophan. The D gene is left open where the match is weak. Rows may omit the clone size; those that give it use once, few, many or a size class.

D gene: TRBD2
J gene: TRBJ2-5
V gene: TRBV6-1
clone size: few
CDR3 length: 14
CDR3 protein: CASRKSGAQETQYF
CDR3 DNA: TGTGCCAGCAGAAAAAGCGGGGCACAAGAGACCCAGTACTTC

D gene: .
J gene: TRBJ2-3
V gene: TRBV6-1
clone size: many
CDR3 length: 17
CDR3 protein: CASSPSPPGAGTDTQYF
CDR3 DNA: TGTGCCAGCAGTCCCTCGCCACCGGGAGCGGGCACAGATACGCAGTATTTT

D gene: .
J gene: TRBJ2-3
V gene: TRBV7-2
clone size: .
CDR3 length: 18
CDR3 protein: CASSLVVGFGSYGDTQYF
CDR3 DNA: TGTGCCAGCAGCTTAGTAGTGGGGTTCGGGAGCTATGGGGATACGCAGTATTTT

D gene: .
J gene: TRBJ1-5
V gene: TRBV24-1
clone size: few
CDR3 length: 14
CDR3 protein: CATSSAGRNQPQHF
CDR3 DNA: TGTGCCACCAGTAGTGCGGGTCGCAATCAGCCCCAGCATTTT

D gene: TRBD2
J gene: TRBJ2-1
V gene: TRBV28
clone size: few
CDR3 length: 16
CDR3 protein: CASSTLHSGRENEQFF
CDR3 DNA: TGTGCCAGCAGTACACTCCATAGCGGGAGGGAGAATGAGCAGTTCTTC

D gene: .
J gene: TRBJ2-3
V gene: TRBV28
clone size: once
CDR3 length: 12
CDR3 protein: CASLAGQDTQYF
CDR3 DNA: TGTGCTAGCCTCGCGGGCCAAGATACGCAGTATTTT

D gene: .
J gene: TRBJ2-7
V gene: TRBV28
clone size: many
CDR3 length: 14
CDR3 protein: CASSLTQSSYEQYF
CDR3 DNA: TGTGCCAGCAGTTTAACCCAGAGCTCCTACGAGCAGTACTTC

D gene: .
J gene: TRBJ2-3
V gene: TRBV15
clone size: many
CDR3 length: 14
CDR3 protein: CATRDGSSTDTQYF
CDR3 DNA: TGTGCCACCCGGGACGGGTCGAGCACAGATACGCAGTATTTT

D gene: .
J gene: TRBJ2-5
V gene: TRBV24-1
clone size: many
CDR3 length: 16
CDR3 protein: CATSDLPSSGKETQYF
CDR3 DNA: TGTGCCACCAGTGATTTACCCAGTAGCGGAAAAGAGACCCAGTACTTC

D gene: TRBD1
J gene: TRBJ1-2
V gene: TRBV24-1
clone size: many
CDR3 length: 15
CDR3 protein: CATSDPGQDLYGYTF
CDR3 DNA: TGTGCCACCAGTGACCCAGGACAGGATTTATATGGCTACACCTTC

D gene: TRBD2
J gene: TRBJ2-7
V gene: TRBV29-1
clone size: few
CDR3 length: 14
CDR3 protein: CSVIGTSGWNEQYF
CDR3 DNA: TGCAGCGTGATAGGGACTAGCGGGTGGAACGAGCAGTACTTC

D gene: .
J gene: TRBJ2-7
V gene: TRBV19
clone size: .
CDR3 length: 14
CDR3 protein: CASTTGTPSYEQYF
CDR3 DNA: TGTGCCAGTACGACCGGGACACCTTCCTACGAGCAGTACTTC

D gene: .
J gene: TRBJ2-6
V gene: TRBV12-3/TRBV12-4
clone size: many
CDR3 length: 16
CDR3 protein: CASSLTTGPGANVLTF
CDR3 DNA: TGTGCCAGCAGTTTGACTACAGGGCCTGGGGCCAACGTCCTGACTTTC

D gene: .
J gene: TRBJ1-1
V gene: TRBV29-1
clone size: few
CDR3 length: 12
CDR3 protein: CSVEDEGTEAFF
CDR3 DNA: TGCAGCGTTGAAGATGAAGGGACTGAAGCTTTCTTT

D gene: TRBD1
J gene: TRBJ2-2
V gene: TRBV5-1
clone size: many
CDR3 length: 14
CDR3 protein: CASSGQGAGGELFF
CDR3 DNA: TGCGCCAGCAGCGGACAGGGGGCCGGCGGGGAGCTGTTTTTT

D gene: TRBD2
J gene: TRBJ2-7
V gene: TRBV28
clone size: many
CDR3 length: 16
CDR3 protein: CASIPGLAGVSYEQYF
CDR3 DNA: TGTGCCAGCATTCCGGGACTAGCGGGAGTCTCCTACGAGCAGTACTTC

D gene: .
J gene: TRBJ2-5
V gene: TRBV6-1
clone size: many
CDR3 length: 13
CDR3 protein: CASSGHFQETQYF
CDR3 DNA: TGTGCCAGCAGTGGACACTTCCAAGAGACCCAGTACTTC